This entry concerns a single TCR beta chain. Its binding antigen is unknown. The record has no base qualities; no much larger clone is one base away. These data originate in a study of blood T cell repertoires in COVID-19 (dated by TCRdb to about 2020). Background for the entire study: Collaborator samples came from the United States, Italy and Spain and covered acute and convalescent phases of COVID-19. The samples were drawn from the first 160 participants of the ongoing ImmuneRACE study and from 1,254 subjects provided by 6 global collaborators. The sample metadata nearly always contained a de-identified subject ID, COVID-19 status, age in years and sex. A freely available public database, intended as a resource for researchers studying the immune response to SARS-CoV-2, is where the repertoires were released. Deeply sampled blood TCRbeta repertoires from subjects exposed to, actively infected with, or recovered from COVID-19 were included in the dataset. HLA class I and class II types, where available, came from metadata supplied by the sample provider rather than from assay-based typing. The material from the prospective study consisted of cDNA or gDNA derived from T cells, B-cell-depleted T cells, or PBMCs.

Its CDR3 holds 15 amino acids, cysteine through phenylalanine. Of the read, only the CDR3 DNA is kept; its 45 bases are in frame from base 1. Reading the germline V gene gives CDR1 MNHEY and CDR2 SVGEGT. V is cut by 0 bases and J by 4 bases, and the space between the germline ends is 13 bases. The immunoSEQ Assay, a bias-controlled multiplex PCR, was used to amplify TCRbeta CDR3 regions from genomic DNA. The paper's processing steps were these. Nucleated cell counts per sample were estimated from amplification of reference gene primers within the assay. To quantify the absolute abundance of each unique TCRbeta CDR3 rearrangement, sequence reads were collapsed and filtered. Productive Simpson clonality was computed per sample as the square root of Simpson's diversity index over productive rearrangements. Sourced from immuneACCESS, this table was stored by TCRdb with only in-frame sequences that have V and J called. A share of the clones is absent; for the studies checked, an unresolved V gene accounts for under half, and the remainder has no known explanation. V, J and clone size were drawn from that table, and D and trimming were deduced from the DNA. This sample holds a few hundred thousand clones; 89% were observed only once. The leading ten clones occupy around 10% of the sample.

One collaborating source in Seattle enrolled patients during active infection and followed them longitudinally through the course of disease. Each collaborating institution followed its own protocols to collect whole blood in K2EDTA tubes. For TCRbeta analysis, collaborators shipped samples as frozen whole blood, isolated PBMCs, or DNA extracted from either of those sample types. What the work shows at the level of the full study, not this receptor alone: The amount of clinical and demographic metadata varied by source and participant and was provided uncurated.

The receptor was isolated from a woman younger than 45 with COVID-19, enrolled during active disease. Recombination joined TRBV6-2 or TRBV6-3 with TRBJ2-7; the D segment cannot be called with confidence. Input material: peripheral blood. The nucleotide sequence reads TGTGCCAGCAGTTACTCGATGCGAACCGGTTACGAGCAGTACTTC. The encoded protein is CASSYSMRTGYEQYF.